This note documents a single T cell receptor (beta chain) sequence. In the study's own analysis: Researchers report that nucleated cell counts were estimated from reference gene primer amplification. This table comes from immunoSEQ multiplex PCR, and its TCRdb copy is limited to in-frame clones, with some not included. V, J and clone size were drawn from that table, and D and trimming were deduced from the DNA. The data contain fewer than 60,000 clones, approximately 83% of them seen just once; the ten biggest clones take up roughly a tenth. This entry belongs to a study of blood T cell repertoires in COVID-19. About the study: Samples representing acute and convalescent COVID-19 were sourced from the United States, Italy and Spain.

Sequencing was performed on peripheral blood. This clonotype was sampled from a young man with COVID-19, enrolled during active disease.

The CDR3: CASSYSGSNEQYF. For the CDR3, the DNA is TGTGCCAGCAGCTATAGCGGGAGTAACGAGCAGTACTTC. The J gene is TRBJ2-7, the V gene TRBV7-9; 9 bases map to TRBD2. The germline V gene encodes CDR1 SEHNR and CDR2 FQNEAQ (reference sequence). The CDR3 contains 13 residues. The trim removed 4 bases at V and 5 bases at J, leaving 3 bases unmatched.